This TCR beta chain was recovered during a study of human T cells and chemical hapten exposure. Study-wide context: Variation in per-sample TCR yields came mainly from small pooled library volume differences. Study outcomes and limitations: Following DPC sensitization, TCRs present above 1 in 1000 frequency showed no change.

TCRdb independently ran MiXCR on the RACE reads; one entry per CDR3 protein. The table shows some 79,000 distinct CDR3 sequences, with roughly 10% occurring only once. The CDR3 extends over 18 amino acids. Trimming stripped 1 base from V and 1 base from J, with 17 bases between. CDR1 is SEHNR, CDR2 FQNEAQ, per germline (reference sequence). In its sample, this clonotype was seen many times. Its specificity is unknown. Time point in this sample: patch test 3, about 24 weeks after DPC sensitization. Treatment noted: therapeutic diphenylcyclopropenone sensitization with weekly scalp DPC. Blood was drawn before each patch test was applied. The study enrolled 18 to 70-year-old alopecia patients suitable for DPC.

The gene calls are TRBV7-9 and TRBJ2-1, with D possibly TRBD2 on 6 matching bases. Sequenced here: whole blood, sampled in connection with sensitization to the hapten diphenylcyclopropenone (DPC). The TCR comes from a woman aged 50 to 60 with alopecia areata. Some clones in this sample may be carry-over from other donors' samples. The CDR3 loop is CASSLGVEGRNSYNEQFF. Written as DNA, the CDR3 is TGTGCCAGCAGCTTAGGGGTGGAGGGCCGGAATTCCTACAATGAGCAGTTCTTC.